The 3 T cell receptor beta chains below were found in one sample sequenced in a study of identifying expanded T cells in peripheral blood. Profiled with immunoSEQ multiplex PCR; TCRdb holds only in-frame clones, not every one. The table records tens of thousands of clones, approximately 88% of them present only once. The source material was blood. These receptors were collected from a person aged 18-70 years in good health.

The chain carries TRBV2 and TRBJ2-5; TRBD1 matches 8 bases. The CDR3 length is 13 residues. Germline assignment: CDR1 SNHLY and CDR2 FYNNEI. V lost 7 bases to trimming and J lost 5 bases; unmatched junction nucleotides: 6. Here the CDR3 reads CASKGQVEETQYF. The CDR3 nucleotides are TGTGCCAGCAAGGGACAGGTTGAGGAGACCCAGTACTTC.

CDR3 bases: TGTGCCACCAGCAGAGATGAGGCTAGTGAGACCCAGTACTTC. Translation: CATSRDEASETQYF. This chain links TRBV15 with TRBJ2-5; no reliable D call. V was pared by 0 bases and J by 5 bases, with 10 bases between. In germline, CDR1 is LNHNV, CDR2 YYDKDF (reference sequence). The CDR3 has 14 amino acids.

The chain is built from TRBV5-1 and TRBJ1-5; D is possibly TRBD1 (5 bases). V lost 1 base and J lost 6, with 11 bases in between. Per the germline V gene, CDR1 is SGHRS and CDR2 is YFSETQ. The CDR3 has 14 amino acids. The CDR3 protein is CASSLSGESQPQHF. The CDR3 region has the DNA TGCGCCAGCAGCTTGTCGGGGGAGAGTCAGCCCCAGCATTTT.